The T cell receptor (beta chain) described here comes from a study of control samples from healthy donors and cancer patients. The CDR3 length is 15 residues. Deletions cut 3 bases from V and 0 bases from J, with 11 bases between. Germline V gene data show CDR1 as SGHRS and CDR2 as YFSETQ. The table came from immunoSEQ multiplex PCR; TCRdb's copy has only in-frame clones and leaves some out. Among under 450,000 clones listed, around 90% were seen once. This TCR was sampled from a man aged 40-49 years with head and neck cancer. Sequenced: PBMCs. The rearrangement joins TRBV5-1 to TRBJ2-3, with a weak D call TRBD2 (5 bases). The CDR3 reads CASSSGSPSTDTQYF. The CDR3 DNA follows: TGCGCCAGCAGCTCGGGGAGCCCCAGCACAGATACGCAGTATTTT.